Listed below are T cell receptor beta chains from one sample, sequenced in a study of shared clonotypes between healthy human individuals. Measured with immunoSEQ multiplex PCR; TCRdb has only the in-frame clones, and not every one. Among around 2.1 million clones listed, 85% to 95% were seen once. Sample: naive CD8+ T cells from PBMCs. Receptor source: a man in his late teens or twenties in good health. Some clones in this sample may be carry-over from other donors' samples. Each CDR3 is given with its conserved first and last residue. D genes are given only for firm matches. Not every row has a clone size; where given, it reads once, few, many or a size class.

TRBD2	TRBJ2-1	.	TRBV4-1	CASSLPGLALYNEQFF	TGCGCCAGCAGCTTACCGGGACTAGCGTTGTACAATGAGCAGTTCTTC
.	TRBJ2-1	.	TRBV7-3	CASSLTSYNEQFF	TGTGCCAGCAGCTTAACGTCCTACAATGAGCAGTTCTTC
.	TRBJ1-4	few	TRBV9	CASSMQGTANEKLFF	TGTGCCAGCAGCATGCAGGGCACAGCTAATGAAAAACTGTTTTTT
.	TRBJ2-1	.	TRBV11-2	CATGDRNNEQFF	TGTGCCACCGGTGACAGGAACAATGAGCAGTTCTTC
TRBD2	TRBJ2-7	.	TRBV27	CASSPLAGGLHEQYF	TGTGCCAGCAGCCCACTAGCGGGAGGGCTCCACGAGCAGTACTTC
.	TRBJ2-1	once	TRBV2	CASIPPSYNEQFF	TGTGCCAGCATCCCCCCCTCCTACAATGAGCAGTTCTTC
.	TRBJ2-7	.	TRBV27	CASSFGAGFYEQYF	TGTGCCAGCAGTTTCGGTGCAGGATTCTACGAGCAGTACTTC
.	TRBJ1-1	.	TRBV15	CATSSTLSSNTEAFF	TGTGCCACCAGCAGTACGCTATCCTCGAACACTGAAGCTTTCTTT
TRBD1	TRBJ2-1	once	TRBV27	CASTGRGLYNEQFF	TGTGCCAGCACCGGCAGGGGGTTATACAATGAGCAGTTCTTC
TRBD1	TRBJ2-7	once	TRBV14	CASSLSRDRLPSGTYEQYF	TGTGCCAGCAGCTTATCCCGGGACAGGTTACCTTCTGGTACCTACGAGCAGTACTTC